The rows below give T cell receptor beta chains drawn from one sample of a study of T cells in Graves' hyperthyroidism and ophthalmopathy. TCRdb re-called the multiplex PCR reads with MiXCR, one entry per CDR3 protein. The repertoire holds a few hundred thousand distinct CDR3 sequences, about a sixth seen once, with less than 3.5% in the top ten. Sequenced material: blood. Receptors originate from a woman between 40 and 55 years old with Graves' ophthalmopathy. Both conserved end residues are part of each CDR3. The order of the fields is J gene, V gene, CDR3 length, CDR3 protein.

J: TRBJ2-3; V: TRBV20-1; length: 17; CDR3: CSARSGVEVRSTDTQYF
J: TRBJ2-7; V: TRBV12-3/TRBV12-4; length: 15; CDR3: CASSFGQGQHYEQYF
J: TRBJ2-1; V: TRBV2; length: 11; CDR3: CASSVAGEQFF
J: TRBJ2-1; V: TRBV20-1; length: 12; CDR3: CSTSPGNNEQFF
J: TRBJ2-7; V: TRBV7-8; length: 17; CDR3: CASSLAFGGSAPYEQYF
J: TRBJ2-1; V: TRBV3-1; length: 18; CDR3: CASSQARSRDRPYNEQFF
J: TRBJ2-7; V: TRBV11-2; length: 15; CDR3: CASSLSPGQNYEQYF
J: TRBJ2-1; V: TRBV2; length: 14; CDR3: CASLDRFGYNEQFF
J: TRBJ1-6; V: TRBV5-5; length: 14; CDR3: CASSLPGGGSPLHF
J: TRBJ1-6; V: TRBV27; length: 14; CDR3: CASGLRTRNSPLHF
J: TRBJ2-1; V: TRBV20-1; length: 14; CDR3: CSAWRSGSYNEQFF
J: TRBJ2-7; V: TRBV7-9; length: 16; CDR3: CASSHSGQGVLYEQYF
J: TRBJ2-7; V: TRBV2; length: 14; CDR3: CASSHRDRVYEQYF
J: TRBJ2-7; V: TRBV20-1; length: 12; CDR3: CSAVGVAEEQYF
J: TRBJ1-2; V: TRBV5-1; length: 15; CDR3: CASSSAGTGREGYTF
J: TRBJ2-3; V: TRBV7-9; length: 17; CDR3: CASSFTVGGGGTDTQYF
J: TRBJ2-2; V: TRBV4-1; length: 16; CDR3: CASSPTEPLFTGELFF
J: TRBJ1-2; V: TRBV28; length: 16; CDR3: CASSLDVLRTGERYTF
J: TRBJ2-2; V: TRBV10-3; length: 14; CDR3: CAIRDSTNTGELFF
J: TRBJ2-1; V: TRBV12-5; length: 18; CDR3: CASGLVPDSLSSYNEQFF
J: TRBJ2-7; V: TRBV27; length: 14; CDR3: CASSYRGLPYEQYF
J: TRBJ2-3; V: TRBV9; length: 16; CDR3: CASSVRASGTTDTQYF
J: TRBJ1-1; V: TRBV6-1; length: 17; CDR3: CASRPRQGWEENTEAFF
J: TRBJ2-7; V: TRBV11-2; length: 12; CDR3: CANSYMEDEQYF
J: TRBJ1-4; V: TRBV6-2/TRBV6-3; length: 15; CDR3: CASSPTPGGSAKLFF
J: TRBJ1-3; V: TRBV11-2; length: 14; CDR3: CASSLQFSGNTIYF
J: TRBJ1-4; V: TRBV19; length: 14; CDR3: CASGQDRRREKLFF
J: TRBJ2-3; V: TRBV10-3; length: 14; CDR3: CAIKVAQGSDTQYF
J: TRBJ1-2; V: TRBV11-2; length: 14; CDR3: CASSPSFRVLGYTF
J: TRBJ2-1; V: TRBV7-2; length: 15; CDR3: CASSPNPHSYNEQFF
J: TRBJ1-2; V: TRBV2; length: 15; CDR3: CASSLTGDVNYGYTF
J: TRBJ2-1; V: TRBV20-1; length: 15; CDR3: CSARSRPGSYNEQFF
J: TRBJ2-6; V: TRBV9; length: 16; CDR3: CASSLEGFPGANVLTF
J: TRBJ2-3; V: TRBV28; length: 16; CDR3: CASSSDFSGSLDTQYF
J: TRBJ2-5; V: TRBV7-2; length: 15; CDR3: CASSLGLFHQETQYF
J: TRBJ2-3; V: TRBV15; length: 15; CDR3: CATRQGGGDTDTQYF
J: TRBJ2-1; V: TRBV20-1; length: 15; CDR3: CSARDLAGLGNEQFF
J: TRBJ2-1; V: TRBV19; length: 13; CDR3: CASSIGGYNEQFF
J: TRBJ1-1; V: TRBV15; length: 13; CDR3: CATSRGDGLEAFF
J: TRBJ2-2; V: TRBV18; length: 15; CDR3: CASSVFPGDTGELFF
J: TRBJ1-5; V: TRBV6-1; length: 11; CDR3: CASSKQGNQHF
J: TRBJ2-7; V: TRBV11-2; length: 16; CDR3: CASSLGGTGRLYEQYF
J: TRBJ2-7; V: TRBV6-1; length: 14; CDR3: CASSPGGTRNEQYF
J: TRBJ2-1; V: TRBV2; length: 15; CDR3: CASSEAGGGINEQFF
J: TRBJ2-2; V: TRBV15; length: 16; CDR3: CATRSGRAVGTGELFF
J: TRBJ1-4; V: TRBV30; length: 12; CDR3: CAWADRGTKLFF
J: TRBJ2-7; V: TRBV11-2; length: 12; CDR3: CASSYRAYEQYF
J: TRBJ2-1; V: TRBV6-9; length: 18; CDR3: CASSWGLAGSAAYNEQFF
J: TRBJ2-1; V: TRBV18; length: 13; CDR3: CASSPLVNNEQFF
J: TRBJ2-7; V: TRBV5-1; length: 14; CDR3: CASSFGLAGYEQYF
J: TRBJ2-5; V: TRBV2; length: 16; CDR3: CASSELAGVAEGTQYF
J: TRBJ2-4; V: TRBV30; length: 11; CDR3: CAWGTGDIQYF
J: TRBJ1-2; V: TRBV2; length: 18; CDR3: CASTTPVMGGGRYYGYTF